The 3 T cell receptor beta chains below come from one sample, sequenced in a study of T cells expressing NK-cell markers. TCRdb re-called the 5' RACE reads and shows each CDR3 protein once, DNA omitted. In all, the sample yields about 460,000 distinct CDR3 sequences. Sample: blood T cells: a sorted CD56 or NKG2C T cell subset, CD4+ or CD8+ T cells, or bulk PBMC T cells (not recorded which). These receptors all come from a woman in her forties or fifties in good health.

The chain joins TRBV5-1 to TRBJ2-1; as DNA is missing, the TRBD2 call by TCRdb cannot be tested. This CDR3 comprises 16 residues. CDR1 is SGHRS and CDR2 is YFSETQ in the germline V gene. CDR3 region: CASSLFHSRGDNEQFF.

The rearrangement uses TRBV10-3 and TRBJ2-1; the TCRdb call, TRBD2, lacks DNA for checking. The CDR3 loop spans 16 amino acids. Germline CDR1 and CDR2: ENHRY and SYGVKD. CDR3 loop: CAISGAGGGIYNEQFF.

This sequence joins TRBV3-1 and TRBJ2-3; TCRdb returns TRBD2, unconfirmable since there is no DNA. The CDR3 runs 17 residues. Germline V gene data show CDR1 as LGHDT and CDR2 as YNNKEL (reference sequence). CDR3 protein: CASSQEVSGGSPDTQYF.